This T cell receptor (beta chain) was captured in a study of blood T cells in healthy people across ages. In the study overall: Through template switching, about one barcoded beta molecule was captured per two T cells, as measured in model experiments. Study-wide points: Per million T cells, the diversity of TCR beta decreased roughly linearly as age advanced.

Next came a second PCR, run for about 7 to 11 cycles, which used a sample-barcoded 5' primer along with a J-beta primer mix. Each CDR3 protein gets one entry after TCRdb re-called the 5' RACE reads with MiXCR. The sample lists about 1.5 million distinct CDR3 sequences; around 42% were seen once. Comment on this clonotype: What it binds is unknown.

This CDR3 region has 15 residues. V shed 5 bases, J shed 2 bases, and the junction held 7 bases outside the gene matches. For every donor, a draw yielded around 10 milliliters of peripheral blood. The amount of total RNA extracted per sample was at least 6 micrograms. Input material: blood. The clonotype was recovered from a woman aged 18 to 35 in good health. The genes are TRBV12-3 or TRBV12-4 and TRBJ2-3, with 7 bases identical to TRBD1. Written as DNA, the CDR3 is TGTGCCAGCAGTACCGGGACAGCTCCCACAGATACGCAGTATTTT. This translates into CASSTGTAPTDTQYF.